These 3 T cell receptor beta chains share one sample of origin, sequenced in a study of blood T cell repertoires in COVID-19 (dated by TCRdb to between 2020 and 2021). Libraries came from the immunoSEQ multiplex PCR assay. TCRdb mirrors the immuneACCESS table, restricted to in-frame sequences. Some clones are absent from its copies; in checked studies, under half trace to an unresolved V gene, and the reason for the others is unknown. The sample has tens of thousands of clones on record, about four fifths of them singletons. The ten largest account for 7% to 9.5% of the sample. The sequencing input was peripheral blood. Receptors originate from a human donor in a cohort sampled during active COVID-19.

The J gene is TRBJ2-3, the V gene TRBV7-2, with D possibly TRBD2 on 7 matching bases. The CDR3 is 16 residues long. In germline, CDR1 is SGHTA, CDR2 FQGNSA. V gave up 0 bases and J gave up 6 bases, with 16 bases separating them. The CDR3 here is CASSLAIGGVGDTQYF. Written as DNA, the CDR3 is TGTGCCAGCAGCTTAGCGATAGGGGGGGTCGGGGATACGCAGTATTTT.

This clone was seen just once. The rearrangement uses TRBV11-2 and TRBJ1-1, with a weak D call TRBD1 (6 bases). This CDR3 region has 14 residues. Germline V lookup: CDR1 SGHAT, CDR2 FQNNGV. V lost 5 bases, J lost 4 bases, and 14 bases lay in between. This chain's CDR3 is CASSLRGGGTEAFF. CDR3 bases: TGTGCCAGCAGCCTCCGGGGGGGCGGCACTGAAGCTTTCTTT.

The chain uses TRBV5-1 and TRBJ1-4, with TRBD1 matching over 11 bases. V was pared by 0 bases and J by 8 bases, with 6 bases of the junction left unmatched. Germline V gene data show CDR1 as SGHRS and CDR2 as YFSETQ. The CDR3 runs 16 residues. The CDR3 sequence is CASSLGGQGAEEKLFF. In DNA form, the CDR3 reads TGCGCCAGCAGCTTGGGCGGACAGGGGGCTGAAGAAAAACTGTTTTTT. Complete variable domain (other parts from reference TRBV5-1 and TRBJ1-4): KAGVTQTPRYLIKTRGQQVTLSCSPISGHRSVSWYQQTPGQGLQFLFEYFSETQRNKGNFPGRFSGRQFSNSRSEMNVSTLELGDSALYLCASSLGGQGAEEKLFFGSGTQLSVL.